Below, 4 T cell receptor beta chains from the same sample are listed, as sequenced in a study of OX40 agonist ivuxolimab in advanced cancers. The repertoire was sequenced with immunoSEQ multiplex PCR; TCRdb's copy has only in-frame clones and lacks some. The sample includes roughly 79,000 clones, 80% to 95% of them seen just once. The sequencing used CD4+ or CD8+ T cells sorted from blood, collected in a trial of the OX40 agonist ivuxolimab. The receptors were sampled from an adult with an advanced solid tumor such as melanoma, head and neck, liver or kidney cancer.

The chain joins TRBV19 to TRBJ2-1; 8 nucleotides line up with TRBD1. Germline CDR1 reads LNHDA; CDR2 reads SQIVND (reference sequence). The CDR3 is 14 residues long. The junction had 5 bases not matched to a gene; V was cut back by 7 bases and J by 3 bases. CDR3 DNA: TGTGCCAGTACCAGGGGGCGCGGCTACAATGAGCAGTTCTTC. Amino acids: CASTRGRGYNEQFF.

A remark on this clone: Germline is not matched at one junction end, which may reflect a read error. The chain uses TRBV7-7 and TRBJ2-5; no definite D call. This CDR3 is built from 13 residues. Germline CDR1 and CDR2: SSHAT and FNYEAQ (reference sequence). The CDR3 region is CASSFGLQETQYF. CDR3 coding DNA: TGTGCTAGCAGCTTCGGCCTGCAAGAGACCCAGTACTTC.

This chain connects TRBV11-2 to TRBJ1-4; 7 nucleotides align to TRBD1. The CDR3 length is 15 residues. V shed 5 bases, J shed 8 bases, and the junction held 11 bases outside the gene matches. CDR1 is SGHAT, CDR2 FQNNGV, per germline. The CDR3 spells CASSPDREDGEKLFF. CDR3 sequence (DNA): TGTGCCAGCAGCCCCGACAGGGAGGACGGGGAAAAACTGTTTTTT.

The chain employs TRBV30 and TRBJ2-1; no reliable D call. V shed 0 bases and J shed 11 bases, with 11 bases lying between them. Germline V CDR1 and CDR2: GTSNPN, SVGIG (reference sequence). CDR3 length equals 12 residues. The CDR3 reads CAWSVGSFQQFF. Here the CDR3 DNA reads TGTGCCTGGAGTGTCGGTTCCTTTCAGCAGTTCTTC.